This note documents a single T cell receptor beta chain sequence. The CDR3 loop spans 14 amino acids. Germline V CDR1 and CDR2: SGHDN, FVKESK. The source of the sample is a study of T cells expressing NK-cell markers. Study at large: The TCR beta repertoires were obtained from sorted CD3+CD56+NKG2C+, CD3+CD56+NKG2C- and CD3+CD56-NKG2C+ T cells.

Beta-chain TCR cDNA was generated via 5'RACE template switching with UMIs. TCRdb derives one entry per CDR3 protein from the 5' RACE reads, leaving out DNA. The sample holds about 380,000 distinct CDR3 sequences. Sequenced sample: blood T cells: a sorted CD56 or NKG2C T cell subset, CD4+ or CD8+ T cells, or bulk PBMC T cells (not recorded which). This TCR was sampled from a man aged 18-69 years in good health. The rearrangement uses TRBV14 and TRBJ2-5; the D gene TCRdb calls, TRBD1, cannot be checked with no DNA. The CDR3 protein is CASSQHGAVETQYF. The full variable domain, completed using reference TRBV14 and TRBJ2-5, is EAGVTQFPSHSVIEKGQTVTLRCDPISGHDNLYWYRRVMGKEIKFLLHFVKESKQDESGMPNNRFLAERTGGTYSTLKVQPAELEDSGVYFCASSQHGAVETQYFGPGTRLLVL.